This T cell receptor beta chain was observed in a study of blood T cell repertoires in COVID-19. Study at large: Spain, Italy and the United States supplied samples that represented acute and convalescent COVID-19.

Assay: immunoSEQ multiplex PCR; the TCRdb copy retains only in-frame clones and omits some. Of 47,000 or so clones in the sample, 65% to 90% were seen once. CDR1 SQVTM and CDR2 ANQGSEA come from the germline V gene. The CDR3 is 17 residues long. V lost 6 bases, J lost 1 base, and 13 bases stayed unmatched. The clonotype comes from a woman of 80 years or more with COVID-19, enrolled during active disease. Sequenced sample: peripheral blood. The chain has TRBV29-1 and TRBJ2-7, with TRBD2 matching over 12 bases. The CDR3 nucleotides are TGCAGCGTGGGATCGCGGACTAGCGGGATAGTTTCCTACGAGCAGTACTTC. Encoded protein: CSVGSRTSGIVSYEQYF.